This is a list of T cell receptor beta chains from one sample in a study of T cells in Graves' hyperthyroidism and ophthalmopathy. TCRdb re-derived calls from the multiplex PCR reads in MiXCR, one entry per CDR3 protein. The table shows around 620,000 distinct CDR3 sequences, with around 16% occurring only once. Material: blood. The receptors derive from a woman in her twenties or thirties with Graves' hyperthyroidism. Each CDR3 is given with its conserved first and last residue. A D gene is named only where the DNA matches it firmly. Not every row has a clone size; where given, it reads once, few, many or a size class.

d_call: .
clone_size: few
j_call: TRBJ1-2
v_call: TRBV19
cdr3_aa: CASSFGLDYGYTF
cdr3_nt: TGTGCCAGTAGTTTCGGTCTGGACTATGGCTACACCTTC

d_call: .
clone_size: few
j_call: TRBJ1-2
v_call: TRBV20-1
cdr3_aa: CSARGRLVLYGYTF
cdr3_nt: TGCAGTGCCCGAGGACGGCTGGTTCTCTATGGCTACACCTTC

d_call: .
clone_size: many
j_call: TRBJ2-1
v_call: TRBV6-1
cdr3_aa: CASSESRDNLPGEQFF
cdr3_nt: TGTGCCAGCAGTGAATCCAGGGATAACCTTCCCGGTGAGCAGTTCTTC

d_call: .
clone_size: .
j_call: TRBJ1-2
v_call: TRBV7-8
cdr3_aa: CASSTPPSLGYTF
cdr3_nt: TGTGCCAGCAGCACCCCACCTTCGTTAGGCTACACCTTC

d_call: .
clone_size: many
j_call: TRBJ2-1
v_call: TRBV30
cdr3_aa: CAWNPGPIHEQFF
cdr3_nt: TGTGCCTGGAATCCGGGCCCGATCCATGAGCAGTTCTTC

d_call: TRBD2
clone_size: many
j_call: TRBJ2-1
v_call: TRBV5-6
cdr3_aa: CASSLQPSGSYEQFF
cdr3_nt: TGTGCCAGCAGCCTACAACCTAGCGGGAGTTATGAGCAGTTCTTC

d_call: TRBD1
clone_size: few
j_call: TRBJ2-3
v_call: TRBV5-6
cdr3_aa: CASTQAGQGAADTQYF
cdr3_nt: TGTGCCAGCACCCAAGCGGGACAGGGGGCCGCGGATACGCAGTATTTT

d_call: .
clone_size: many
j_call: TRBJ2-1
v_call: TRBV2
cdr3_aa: CASSEGLELYEQFF
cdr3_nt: TGTGCCAGCAGTGAAGGGTTAGAGCTCTATGAGCAGTTCTTC

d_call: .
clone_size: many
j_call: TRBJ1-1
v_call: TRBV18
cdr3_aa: CASSPFDRDEAFF
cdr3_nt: TGTGCCAGCTCACCATTTGACAGAGATGAAGCTTTCTTT

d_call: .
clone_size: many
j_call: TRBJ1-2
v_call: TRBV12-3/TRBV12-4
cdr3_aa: CASKNDYRANYGYTF
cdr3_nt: TGTGCCAGCAAAAATGACTACAGGGCCAACTATGGCTACACCTTC

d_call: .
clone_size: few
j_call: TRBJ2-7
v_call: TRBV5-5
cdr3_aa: CASSWFLSSYEQYF
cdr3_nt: TGTGCCAGCAGCTGGTTTCTCTCGTCCTACGAGCAGTACTTC

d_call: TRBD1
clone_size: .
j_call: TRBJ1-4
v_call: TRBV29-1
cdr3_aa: CSARGQGDEKLFF
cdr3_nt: TGCAGCGCTCGAGGACAGGGCGATGAAAAACTGTTTTTT

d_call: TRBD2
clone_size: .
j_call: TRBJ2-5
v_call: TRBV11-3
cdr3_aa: CASSTEGLPLAGTQYF
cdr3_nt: TGTGCCAGCAGCACAGAGGGACTACCCCTCGCGGGGACCCAGTACTTC

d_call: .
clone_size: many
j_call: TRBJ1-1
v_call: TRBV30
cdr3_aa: CAWSARVFTEAFF
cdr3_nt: TGTGCCTGGAGTGCCCGGGTGTTTACTGAAGCTTTCTTT

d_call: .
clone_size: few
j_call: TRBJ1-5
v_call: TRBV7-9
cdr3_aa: CAREGVNQPQHF
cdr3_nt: TGTGCCAGGGAGGGGGTCAATCAGCCCCAGCATTTT

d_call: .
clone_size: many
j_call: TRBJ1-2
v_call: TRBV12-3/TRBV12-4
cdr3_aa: CASSVYGYTF
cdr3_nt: TGTGCCAGCAGTGTCTATGGCTACACCTTC

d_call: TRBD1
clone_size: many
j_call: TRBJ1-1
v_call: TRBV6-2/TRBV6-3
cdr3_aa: CASSRTRDRGRVGTEAFF
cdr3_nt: TGTGCCAGCAGTCGGACCCGGGACAGGGGGCGCGTCGGCACTGAAGCTTTCTTT

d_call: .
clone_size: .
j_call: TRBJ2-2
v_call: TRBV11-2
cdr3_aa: CASNRGGLGPGELFF
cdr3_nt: TGTGCCAGCAACAGAGGGGGTTTAGGGCCCGGGGAGCTGTTTTTT

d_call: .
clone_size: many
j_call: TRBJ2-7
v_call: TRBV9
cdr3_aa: CASSVGRTPGYEQYF
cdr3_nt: TGTGCCAGCAGCGTAGGCCGGACTCCAGGGTACGAGCAGTACTTC

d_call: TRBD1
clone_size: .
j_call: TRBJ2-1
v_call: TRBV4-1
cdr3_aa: CASSRPPGQGLSNEQFF
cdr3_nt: TGCGCCAGCAGCCGGCCTCCGGGACAGGGGCTTAGCAATGAGCAGTTCTTC

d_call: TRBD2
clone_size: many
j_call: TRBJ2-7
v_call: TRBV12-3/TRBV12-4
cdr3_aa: CASSLRPGLAGGEQYF
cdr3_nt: TGTGCCAGCAGCCTTAGACCGGGACTAGCGGGGGGCGAGCAGTACTTC

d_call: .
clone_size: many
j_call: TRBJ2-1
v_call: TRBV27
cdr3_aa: CASSPPRGQQQFF
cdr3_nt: TGTGCCAGCAGTCCCCCCCGGGGCCAGCAGCAGTTCTTC

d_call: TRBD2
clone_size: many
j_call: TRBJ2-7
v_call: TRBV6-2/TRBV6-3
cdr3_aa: CASSYSSGDLDEQYF
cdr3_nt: TGTGCCAGCAGTTACTCGAGCGGGGATCTCGACGAGCAGTACTTC

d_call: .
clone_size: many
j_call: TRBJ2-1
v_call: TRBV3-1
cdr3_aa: CASSQDDRYNEQFF
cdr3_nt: TGTGCCAGCAGCCAAGATGACCGTTACAATGAGCAGTTCTTC

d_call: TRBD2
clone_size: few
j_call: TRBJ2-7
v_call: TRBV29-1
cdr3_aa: CSVEDHLAGGPNEQYF
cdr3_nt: TGCAGCGTTGAAGATCACCTAGCGGGAGGGCCCAACGAGCAGTACTTC

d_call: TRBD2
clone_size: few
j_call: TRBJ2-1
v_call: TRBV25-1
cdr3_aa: CASSDSGGGYNEQFF
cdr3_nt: TGTGCCAGCAGTGATAGCGGGGGGGGTTACAATGAGCAGTTCTTC

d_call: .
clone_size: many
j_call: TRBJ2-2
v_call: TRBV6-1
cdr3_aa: CASSAERLDYTGELFF
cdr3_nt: TGTGCCAGCAGTGCAGAACGACTAGATTACACCGGGGAGCTGTTTTTT

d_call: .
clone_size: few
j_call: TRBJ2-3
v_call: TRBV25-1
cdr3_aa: CASSDPRGRIPDTQYF
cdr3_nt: TGTGCCAGCAGTGATCCGCGTGGCAGGATCCCAGATACGCAGTATTTT

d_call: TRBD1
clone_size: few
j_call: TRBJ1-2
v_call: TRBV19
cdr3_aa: CASGQALYGYTF
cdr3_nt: TGTGCCAGCGGACAGGCCCTCTATGGCTACACCTTC

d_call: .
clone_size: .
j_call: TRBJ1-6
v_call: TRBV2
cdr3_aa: CASKGRLSYNSPLHF
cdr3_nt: TGTGCCAGCAAAGGCAGACTCTCCTATAATTCACCCCTCCACTTT

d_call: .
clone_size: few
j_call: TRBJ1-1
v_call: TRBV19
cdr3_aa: CASSPLDRNTETFF
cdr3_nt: TGTGCCAGTAGTCCCCTCGATCGGAACACTGAAACTTTCTTT

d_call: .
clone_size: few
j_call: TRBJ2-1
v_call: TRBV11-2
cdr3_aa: CASSLRASAANLYNEQFF
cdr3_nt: TGTGCCAGCAGCTTAAGGGCTAGCGCGGCAAACCTCTACAATGAGCAGTTCTTC

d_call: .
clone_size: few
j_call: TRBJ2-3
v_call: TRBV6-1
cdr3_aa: CASSEGGYAFTARQYF
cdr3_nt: TGTGCCAGCAGTGAAGGAGGGTATGCCTTCACAGCAAGGCAGTATTTT

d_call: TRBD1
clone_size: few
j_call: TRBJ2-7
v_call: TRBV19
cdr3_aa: CASSISDRETYEQYF
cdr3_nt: TGTGCCAGTAGTATATCGGACAGGGAAACTTACGAGCAGTACTTC

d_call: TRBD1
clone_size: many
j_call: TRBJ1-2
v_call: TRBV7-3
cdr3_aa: CASSSGTGGEGYTF
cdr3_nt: TGTGCCAGCAGCTCCGGTACAGGGGGCGAGGGCTACACCTTC

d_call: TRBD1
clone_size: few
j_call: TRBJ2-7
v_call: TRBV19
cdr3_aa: CASNPTGWDEQYF
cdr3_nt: TGTGCCAGTAATCCGACAGGGTGGGACGAGCAGTACTTC

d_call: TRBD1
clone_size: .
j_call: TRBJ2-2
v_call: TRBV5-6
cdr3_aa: CASSHRQGAGELFF
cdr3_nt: TGTGCCAGCAGCCATAGACAGGGGGCCGGGGAGCTGTTTTTT

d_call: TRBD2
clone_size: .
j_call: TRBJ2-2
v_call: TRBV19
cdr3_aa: CASMEAGGIAGELFF
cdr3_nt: TGTGCCAGTATGGAGGCGGGAGGTATCGCCGGGGAGCTGTTTTTT

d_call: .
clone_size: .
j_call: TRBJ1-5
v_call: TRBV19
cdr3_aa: CASSISGGNHQPQHF
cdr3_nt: TGTGCCAGTAGTATATCGGGCGGAAACCATCAGCCCCAGCATTTT

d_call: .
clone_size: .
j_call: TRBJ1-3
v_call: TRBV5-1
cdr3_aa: CASSLDALGAGNTIYF
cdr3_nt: TGCGCCAGCAGCTTGGATGCATTGGGGGCTGGAAACACCATATATTTT

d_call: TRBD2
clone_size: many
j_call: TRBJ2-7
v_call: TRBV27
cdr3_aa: CASSLASGTYEQYF
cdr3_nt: TGTGCCAGCAGTTTGGCTAGCGGGACCTACGAGCAGTACTTC

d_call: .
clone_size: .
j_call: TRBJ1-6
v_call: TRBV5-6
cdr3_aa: CASSWRGGVYEQYF
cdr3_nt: TGTGCCAGCAGCTGGAGGGGGGGCGTCTACGAGCAGTACTTT

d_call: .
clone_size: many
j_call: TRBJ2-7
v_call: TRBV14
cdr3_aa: CASSQGGMRGSPYEQYF
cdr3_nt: TGTGCCAGCAGCCAAGGGGGTATGAGAGGATCCCCCTACGAGCAGTACTTC

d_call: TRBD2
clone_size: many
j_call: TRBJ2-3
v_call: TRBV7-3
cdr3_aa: CASSLGTSGRDTQYF
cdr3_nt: TGTGCCAGCAGCCTCGGGACTAGCGGGAGAGATACGCAGTATTTT

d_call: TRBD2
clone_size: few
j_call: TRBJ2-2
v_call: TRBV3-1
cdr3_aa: CASSQAGGRTGELFF
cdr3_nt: TGTGCCAGCAGCCAAGCGGGAGGGCGGACCGGGGAGCTGTTTTTT

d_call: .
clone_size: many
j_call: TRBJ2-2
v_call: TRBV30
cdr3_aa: CAWRPDAGELFF
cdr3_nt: TGTGCCTGGAGACCGGACGCCGGGGAACTGTTTTTT

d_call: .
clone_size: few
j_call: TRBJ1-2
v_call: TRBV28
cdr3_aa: CASGRMTGLYGYTF
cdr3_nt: TGTGCCAGCGGCCGGATGACAGGTCTTTATGGCTACACCTTC

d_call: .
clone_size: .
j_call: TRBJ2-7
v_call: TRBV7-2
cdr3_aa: CASSLGAASSYEQYF
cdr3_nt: TGTGCCAGCAGCTTAGGGGCAGCCTCCTCCTACGAGCAGTACTTC

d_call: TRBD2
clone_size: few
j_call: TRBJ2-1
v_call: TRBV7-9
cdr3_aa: CASSLPTSGSLGLNEQFF
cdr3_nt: TGTGCCAGCAGCTTACCCACTAGCGGGAGTTTGGGTCTCAATGAGCAGTTCTTC

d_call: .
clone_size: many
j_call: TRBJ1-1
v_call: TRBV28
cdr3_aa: CALKLNTEAFF
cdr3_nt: TGTGCGCTAAAACTGAACACTGAAGCTTTCTTT

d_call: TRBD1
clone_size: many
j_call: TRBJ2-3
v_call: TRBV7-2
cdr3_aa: CASSPRRDRGTDTQYF
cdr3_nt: TGTGCCAGCAGCCCAAGGAGGGACAGGGGCACAGATACGCAGTATTTT

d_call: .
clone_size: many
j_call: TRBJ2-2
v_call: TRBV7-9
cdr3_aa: CASSRGPLTGELFF
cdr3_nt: TGTGCCAGCAGCAGGGGACCGCTCACCGGGGAGCTGTTTTTT

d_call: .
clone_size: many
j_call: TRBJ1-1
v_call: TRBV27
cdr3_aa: CASRSGRVWNTEAFF
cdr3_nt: TGTGCCAGCAGATCGGGACGGGTTTGGAACACTGAAGCTTTCTTT

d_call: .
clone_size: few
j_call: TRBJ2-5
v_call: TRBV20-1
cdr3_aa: CSARDLGNSQETQYF
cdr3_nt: TGCAGTGCTAGAGATCTGGGCAACTCCCAAGAGACCCAGTACTTC

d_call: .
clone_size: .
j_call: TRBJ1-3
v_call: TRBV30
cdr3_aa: CAWNAGPHSGNTIYF
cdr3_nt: TGTGCCTGGAATGCAGGCCCCCACTCTGGAAACACCATATATTTT

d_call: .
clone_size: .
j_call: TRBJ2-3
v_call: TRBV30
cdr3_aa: CAWSGYLGRGSSTDTQYF
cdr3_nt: TGTGCCTGGAGTGGGTATTTGGGAAGGGGCTCCAGCACAGATACGCAGTATTTT

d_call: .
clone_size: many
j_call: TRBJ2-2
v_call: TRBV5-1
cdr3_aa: CASSSTGWNTGELFF
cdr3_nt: TGCGCCAGCAGCTCGACAGGATGGAACACCGGGGAGCTGTTTTTT

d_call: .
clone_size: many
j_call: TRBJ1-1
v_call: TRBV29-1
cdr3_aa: CSVYLARDTEAFF
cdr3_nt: TGCAGCGTTTACTTGGCGAGGGACACTGAAGCTTTCTTT

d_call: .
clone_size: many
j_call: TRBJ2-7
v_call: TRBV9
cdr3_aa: CASSVGGEQYF
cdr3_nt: TGTGCCAGCAGCGTAGGGGGCGAGCAGTACTTC